One sample yielded the 20 T cell receptor beta chains listed below, sequenced in a study of T cells in Graves' hyperthyroidism and ophthalmopathy. Amplification of TCR beta CDR3 regions used RNA as the template. A set of HTBI primers served as the primers for a first-round RT-PCR of the TCR CDR3. Each CDR3 protein gets one entry after TCRdb re-called the multiplex PCR reads with MiXCR. The sample carries fewer than 550,000 distinct CDR3 sequences, approximately 14% recorded once. The sequencing input was blood. These receptors were taken from a woman aged 18-30 years with Graves' hyperthyroidism.

The V and J genes are TRBV9 and TRBJ2-2; 7 nucleotides line up with TRBD1. V trimming: 5 bases; J trimming: 1 base; junction bases outside the gene matches: 2. Per germline, CDR1 SGDLS and CDR2 YYNGEE. The CDR3 is 14 residues long. The CDR3 DNA reads TGTGCCAGCAGGGGACAGCTGAACACCGGGGAGCTGTTTTTT. Translating it yields CASRGQLNTGELFF. Filled out from reference TRBV9 and TRBJ2-2, the complete variable domain reads DSGVTQTPKHLITATGQRVTLRCSPRSGDLSVYWYQQSLDQGLQFLIQYYNGEERAKGNILERFSAQQFPDLHSELNLSSLELGDSALYFCASRGQLNTGELFFGEGSRLTVL.

The count of this clonotype is one. V usage is TRBV9 and J usage is TRBJ1-2, with a weak D call TRBD1 (5 bases). The CDR3 has 13 amino acids. Germline lookup yields CDR1 SGDLS and CDR2 YYNGEE. Trimming cost V 3 bases and J 3 bases, with 9 bases left between them. CDR3 in amino acids: CASSDQGYYGYTF. The CDR3 coding sequence is TGTGCCAGCAGCGACCAGGGATACTATGGCTACACCTTC.

This clonotype was observed a handful of times. V gene TRBV20-1 combines with J gene TRBJ2-7, with 10 bases aligning to TRBD1. CDR3 length: 14 amino acids. V trimming: 2 bases; J trimming: 2 bases; junction bases outside the gene matches: 3. Looked up from germline, CDR1 is DFQATT and CDR2 is SNEGSKA (reference sequence). CDR3 sequence (DNA): TGCAGTGCTAGACCTGGGACAGGGGCCTACGAGCAGTACTTC. Amino acids: CSARPGTGAYEQYF.

This chain uses TRBV3-1 with TRBJ1-5; TRBD1 is a possible D gene (5 bases). Germline CDR1 is LGHDT and CDR2 is YNNKEL (reference sequence). V lost 1 base and J 6 bases, leaving 16 bases between the germline ends. This CDR3 contains 16 residues. The CDR3 sequence: CASSQGQAGGGQPQHF. CDR3 DNA: TGTGCCAGCAGCCAAGGGCAGGCCGGGGGGGGTCAGCCCCAGCATTTT.

At least ten counts were recorded for this clonotype. This chain joins TRBV3-1 and TRBJ2-7; either TRBD1 or TRBD2 may fit D (7 bases each). Germline V gene lookup returns CDR1 LGHDT and CDR2 YNNKEL (reference sequence). Trimming took off 4 bases at V and 6 bases at J, with 16 bases between the two ends. This CDR3 is 14 amino acids long. CDR3 amino acids: CASSPSGQVAEQYF. The CDR3 DNA reads TGTGCCAGCAGCCCTAGCGGACAGGTCGCCGAGCAGTACTTC.

The table lists this clonotype with many counts. V and J are TRBV20-1 and TRBJ1-1; D is unresolved. Trimming removed 5 bases from V and 6 bases from J, with 13 bases in between. The CDR3 runs 12 residues. Germline V CDR1 and CDR2: DFQATT, SNEGSKA (reference sequence). DNA of the CDR3: TGCAGTGCTTTGCTGGGTAAATCTGAAGCTTTCTTT. Protein product: CSALLGKSEAFF.

In its sample, this clonotype was seen many times. The rearrangement uses TRBV3-1 and TRBJ1-1; perhaps TRBD1 as D (6 bases). Per the germline V gene, CDR1 is LGHDT and CDR2 is YNNKEL (reference sequence). CDR3 length: 14 residues. V lost 4 bases to trimming and J lost 0 bases, with 9 bases between them. CDR3 sequence: CASSRRGLNTEAFF. In DNA, the CDR3 is TGTGCCAGCAGCCGGCGGGGGCTGAACACTGAAGCTTTCTTT.

The chain links TRBV9 to TRBJ2-7; D possibly corresponds to TRBD1 (5 bases). Trimming shortened V by 0 bases and J by 4 bases, and 14 bases separated the two germline ends. The germline V gene encodes CDR1 SGDLS and CDR2 YYNGEE. This CDR3 contains 15 residues. The CDR3 DNA reads TGTGCCAGCAGCGTAGGCGGTGGGGCCGGATACGAGCAGTACTTC. Translating it yields CASSVGGGAGYEQYF.

The chain combines TRBV7-9 with TRBJ2-2; 9 bases match TRBD1. Germline assignment: CDR1 SEHNR and CDR2 FQNEAQ (reference sequence). The CDR3 is 14 amino acids. Trimming removed 5 bases from V and 13 bases from J; junction bases left unmatched: 11. The CDR3 DNA reads TGTGCCAGCAGCCCTCCGGGACAGGGCCCCACGCTGTTTTTT. This translates into CASSPPGQGPTLFF.

This clonotype was counted many times. The chain's CDR3 is CASTEIQGGNVYEQYF. The CDR3 DNA sequence: TGCGCCAGCACCGAAATACAGGGGGGAAATGTATACGAGCAGTACTTC. This chain joins TRBV4-1 and TRBJ2-7, with 8 bases aligning to TRBD1. With 7 bases clipped from V and 4 bases from J, the junction kept 15 bases outside the gene matches. In germline, CDR1 is MGHRA, CDR2 YSYEKL. The CDR3 is made up of 16 amino acids.

The J gene is TRBJ1-3, the V gene TRBV4-2; D is unclear. The CDR3 loop spans 17 amino acids. V was clipped by 4 bases and J by 4 bases, with 20 bases between them. In germline, CDR1 is LGHNA, CDR2 YNFKEQ. The CDR3 is CASSLDLRGPGGNTIYF. The CDR3 DNA reads TGTGCCAGCAGCCTAGACTTGCGTGGGCCCGGAGGAAACACCATATATTTT.

V is TRBV19 and J is TRBJ1-5; a possible D gene is TRBD1 (5 bases). With 5 bases removed from V and 5 bases from J, the gap between germline ends came to 16 bases. Looked up from germline, CDR1 is LNHDA and CDR2 is SQIVND (reference sequence). This CDR3 region has 15 residues. Here the CDR3 DNA reads TGTGCCAGTAGTTACTTACCCGGGACCGATCAGCCCCAGCATTTT. This gives the protein CASSYLPGTDQPQHF.

Ten or more counts support this clonotype. The V gene is TRBV5-1, the J gene TRBJ2-7, with TRBD1 as a possible D gene (6 bases). CDR3 length equals 13 residues. Germline-derived CDR1 and CDR2 are SGHRS and YFSETQ. The V and J ends lost 8 bases and 1 base respectively, with 13 bases between them. In DNA, the CDR3 is TGCGCCAGTCGGGACAAAGTTTCCTACGAGCAGTACTTC. Amino acid sequence: CASRDKVSYEQYF.

This clonotype is a singleton in its sample. The J gene is TRBJ2-3, the V gene TRBV20-1; weak D call: TRBD2 (7 bases). V lost 3 bases, J lost 9 bases, and 10 bases lay in between. Germline V gives CDR1 DFQATT, CDR2 SNEGSKA (reference sequence). The CDR3 loop spans 11 amino acids. The CDR3 DNA reads TGCAGTGCTAGCGGCGGGGGCACGCAGTATTTT. Protein product: CSASGGGTQYF.

V is TRBV20-1 and J is TRBJ1-1; tentatively, D is TRBD1 (5 bases). The CDR3 extends over 14 amino acids. V lost 4 bases and J 0 bases, leaving 12 bases between the germline ends. Germline CDR1 and CDR2: DFQATT and SNEGSKA (reference sequence). As DNA, the CDR3 is TGCAGTGCTACGGGACGGAGCATGAACACTGAAGCTTTCTTT. Amino acid sequence: CSATGRSMNTEAFF.

This clonotype was seen repeatedly, ten times or more. This chain connects TRBV5-1 to TRBJ2-7, with D maybe TRBD2 (5 bases). Trimming left V 0 bases short and J 1 base short, with 14 bases between. The CDR3 is 16 residues long. The V gene's germline CDR1 is SGHRS and CDR2 YFSETQ. The CDR3 nucleotides read TGCGCCAGCAGCTTGGGGGGAGACTACTATTCCTACGAGCAGTACTTC. Amino acids: CASSLGGDYYSYEQYF.

V usage is TRBV5-4 and J usage is TRBJ1-2; D is undetermined. CDR1 and CDR2 from the germline V gene are SGHNT and YYREEE (reference sequence). The ends were cut back, 4 bases at V and 2 bases at J, with 12 bases in the middle. This CDR3 region has 14 residues. This CDR3 is CASSLFEWNYGYTF. The CDR3 nucleotides read TGTGCCAGCAGCCTATTCGAGTGGAACTATGGCTACACCTTC. Full variable domain (remainder filled in from reference TRBV5-4 and TRBJ1-2): ETGVTQSPTHLIKTRGQQVTLRCSSQSGHNTVSWYQQALGQGPQFIFQYYREEENGRGNFPPRFSGLQFPNYSSELNVNALELDDSALYLCASSLFEWNYGYTFGSGTRLTVV.

The gene calls are TRBV20-1 and TRBJ2-2; the D gene is possibly TRBD2 (6 bases). Germline assignment: CDR1 DFQATT and CDR2 SNEGSKA (reference sequence). V was pared by 2 bases and J by 6 bases, with 16 bases between. CDR3 length equals 15 residues. The CDR3 region is CSARPWRAGAGELFF. Here the CDR3 DNA reads TGCAGTGCTAGACCTTGGAGGGCCGGGGCCGGGGAGCTGTTTTTT.

This clonotype was seen a handful of times. This chain joins TRBV6-4 and TRBJ1-6; tentatively, D is TRBD1 (6 bases). The CDR3 sequence is 14 residues long. Trimming stripped 3 bases from V and 9 bases from J, with 12 bases between. Germline V gene sequence: CDR1 MRHNA, CDR2 SNTAGT. The CDR3 sequence is CASSEGGGSSPLHF. The CDR3 DNA is TGTGCCAGCAGTGAAGGGGGTGGTAGTTCACCCCTCCACTTT.

This clonotype was seen ten or more times. The chain has TRBV7-9 and TRBJ2-7, with D perhaps matching TRBD1 (6 bases). Germline V gives CDR1 SEHNR, CDR2 FQNEAQ (reference sequence). The CDR3 totals 14 residues. V shed 5 bases and J shed 1 base, with 12 bases lying between them. CDR3 DNA: TGTGCCAGCAGCGGAGACAGGCTTTCCTACGAGCAGTACTTC. It specifies CASSGDRLSYEQYF.